This T cell receptor (beta chain) originates from a study of control samples from healthy donors and cancer patients. The junction had 7 bases not matched to a gene; V was cut back by 5 bases and J by 4 bases. The CDR3 extends over 15 amino acids. Germline CDR1 reads SGHVS; CDR2 reads FQNEAQ. Sequencing was performed with immunoSEQ multiplex PCR; in TCRdb, only in-frame clones are kept and a portion is missing. The sample shows about 82,000 clones, around 94% of them seen only once. This clone was seen once. This chain links TRBV7-8 with TRBJ2-3; 9 bases are shared with TRBD1. Input material: blood. This TCR was recovered from a woman between 18 and 30 years old in good health. CDR3 loop: CASSAGTGRADTQYF. The CDR3 DNA reads as TGTGCCAGCAGCGCTGGGACAGGGCGCGCAGATACGCAGTATTTT.